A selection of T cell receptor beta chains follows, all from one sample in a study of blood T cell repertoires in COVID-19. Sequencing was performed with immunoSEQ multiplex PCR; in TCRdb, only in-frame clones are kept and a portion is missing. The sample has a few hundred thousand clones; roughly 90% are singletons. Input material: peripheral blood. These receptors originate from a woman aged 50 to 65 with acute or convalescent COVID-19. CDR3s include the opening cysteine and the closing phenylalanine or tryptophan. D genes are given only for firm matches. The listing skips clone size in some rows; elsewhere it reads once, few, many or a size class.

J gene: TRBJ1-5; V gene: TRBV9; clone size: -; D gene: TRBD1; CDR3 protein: CASSVVILGTGDQPQHF; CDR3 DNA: TGTGCCAGCAGCGTAGTAATATTGGGGACAGGGGATCAGCCCCAGCATTTT
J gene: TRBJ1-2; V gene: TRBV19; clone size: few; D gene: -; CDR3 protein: CASSITEYGYTF; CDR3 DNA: TGTGCCAGTAGTATCACAGAGTATGGCTACACCTTC
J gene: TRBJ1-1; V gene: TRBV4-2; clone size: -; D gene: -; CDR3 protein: CASSPSEGFTEAFF; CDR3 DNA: TGTGCCAGCAGCCCATCGGAGGGGTTTACTGAAGCTTTCTTT
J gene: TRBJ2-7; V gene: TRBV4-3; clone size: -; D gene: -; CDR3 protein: CASSQDVGGEQYF; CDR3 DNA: TGCGCCAGCAGCCAAGATGTGGGGGGCGAGCAGTACTTC
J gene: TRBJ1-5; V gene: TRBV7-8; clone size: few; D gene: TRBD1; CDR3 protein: CASSLALQGGQPQHF; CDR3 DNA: TGTGCCAGCAGCTTAGCGCTACAGGGGGGTCAGCCCCAGCATTTT
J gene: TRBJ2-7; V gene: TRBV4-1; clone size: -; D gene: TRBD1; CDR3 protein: CASSQAPGQGYEQYF; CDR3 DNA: TGCGCCAGCAGCCAAGCTCCGGGACAGGGCTACGAGCAGTACTTC
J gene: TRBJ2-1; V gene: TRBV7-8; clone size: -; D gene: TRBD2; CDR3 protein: CASSISGGRFNEQFF; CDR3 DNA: TGTGCCAGCAGCATTAGCGGGGGGCGTTTTAATGAGCAGTTCTTC
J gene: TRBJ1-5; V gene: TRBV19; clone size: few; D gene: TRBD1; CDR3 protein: CASSRDSNQPQHF; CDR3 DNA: TGTGCCAGTTCCCGGGACAGTAATCAGCCCCAGCATTTT
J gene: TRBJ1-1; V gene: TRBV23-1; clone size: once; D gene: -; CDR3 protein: CASSQCLGGTGGNTEAFF; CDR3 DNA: TGCGCCAGCAGTCAATGTCTCGGGGGTACAGGTGGGAACACTGAAGCTTTCTTT
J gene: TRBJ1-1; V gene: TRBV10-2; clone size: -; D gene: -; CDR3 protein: CASRSGDTEAFF; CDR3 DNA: TGCGCCAGCAGATCAGGGGACACTGAAGCTTTCTTT
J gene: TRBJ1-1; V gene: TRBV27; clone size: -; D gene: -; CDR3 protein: CASSPARAGKAEAFF; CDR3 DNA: TGTGCCAGCAGTCCCGCGCGCGCGGGGAAGGCTGAAGCTTTCTTT
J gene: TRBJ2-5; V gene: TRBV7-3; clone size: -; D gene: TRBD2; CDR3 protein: CASSVGGYQETQYF; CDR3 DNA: TGTGCCAGCAGCGTCGGGGGGTACCAAGAGACCCAGTACTTC
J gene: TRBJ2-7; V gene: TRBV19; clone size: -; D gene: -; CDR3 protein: CASRAGIEYEQYF; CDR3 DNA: TGTGCCTCCCGGGCAGGGATCGAATACGAGCAGTACTTC
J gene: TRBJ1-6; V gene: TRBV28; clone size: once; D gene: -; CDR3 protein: CASSLVGPWRDSPLHF; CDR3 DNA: TGTGCCAGCAGTTTGGTCGGACCCTGGAGGGATTCACCCCTCCACTTT
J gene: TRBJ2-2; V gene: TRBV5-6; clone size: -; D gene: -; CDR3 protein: CASSPLGGANTGELFF; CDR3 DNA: TGTGCCAGCAGCCCCCTAGGGGGGGCGAACACCGGGGAGCTGTTTTTT
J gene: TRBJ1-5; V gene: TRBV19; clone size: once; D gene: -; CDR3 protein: CASTYRQDSPQPQHF; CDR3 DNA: TGTGCCAGTACGTACAGACAAGATAGTCCGCAGCCCCAGCATTTT
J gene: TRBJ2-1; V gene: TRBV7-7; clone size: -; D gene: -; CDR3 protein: CASSISGNSYNEQFF; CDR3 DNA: TGTGCCAGCAGCATCAGCGGAAACTCCTACAATGAGCAGTTCTTC
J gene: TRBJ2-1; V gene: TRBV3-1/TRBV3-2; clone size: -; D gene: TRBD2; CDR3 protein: CASSQLTSGDYNEQFF; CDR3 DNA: TGTGCCAGCAGCCAATTGACTAGCGGGGATTACAATGAGCAGTTCTTC
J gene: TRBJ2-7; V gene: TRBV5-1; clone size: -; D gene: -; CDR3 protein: CASSLIQARSYEQYF; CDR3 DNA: TGCGCCAGCAGCCTAATACAGGCCCGCTCCTACGAGCAGTACTTC
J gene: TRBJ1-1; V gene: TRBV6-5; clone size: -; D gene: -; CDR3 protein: CASSFPSSTEAFF; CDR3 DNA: TGTGCCAGCAGTTTCCCGAGTAGCACTGAAGCTTTCTTT
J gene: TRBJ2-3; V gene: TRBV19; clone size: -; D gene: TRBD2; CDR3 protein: CATALADASTDTQYF; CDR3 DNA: TGTGCCACCGCCCTAGCGGACGCTAGCACAGATACGCAGTATTTT
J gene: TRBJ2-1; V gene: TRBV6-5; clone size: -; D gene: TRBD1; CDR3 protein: CASRGQFNEQFF; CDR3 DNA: TGTGCCAGCAGGGGACAGTTCAATGAGCAGTTCTTC
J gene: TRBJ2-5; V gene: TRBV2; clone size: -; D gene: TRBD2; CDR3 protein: CASTLTSGGAGQETQYF; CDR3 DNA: TGTGCCAGCACTTTGACTAGCGGGGGGGCGGGCCAAGAGACCCAGTACTTC
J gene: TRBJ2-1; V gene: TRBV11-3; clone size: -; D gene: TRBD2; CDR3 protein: CASSRVQGSGGTHNEQFF; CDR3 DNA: TGTGCCAGCAGCCGCGTTCAAGGTAGCGGGGGTACTCACAATGAGCAGTTCTTC
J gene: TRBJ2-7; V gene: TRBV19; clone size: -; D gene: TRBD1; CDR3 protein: CASSLQGPSYEQYF; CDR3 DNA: TGTGCCAGTAGTCTACAGGGGCCATCCTACGAGCAGTACTTC
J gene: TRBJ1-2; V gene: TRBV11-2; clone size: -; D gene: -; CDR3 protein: CASSLTEIYGYTF; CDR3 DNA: TGTGCCAGCAGCTTAACGGAGATCTATGGCTACACCTTC
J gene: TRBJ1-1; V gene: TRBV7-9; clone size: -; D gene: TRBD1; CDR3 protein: CASSRPGTGFTEAFF; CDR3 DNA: TGTGCCAGCAGCCGTCCCGGGACAGGGTTCACTGAAGCTTTCTTT
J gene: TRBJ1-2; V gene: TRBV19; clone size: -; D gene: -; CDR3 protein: CASTTPTGANYGYTF; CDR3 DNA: TGTGCCAGTACCACCCCGACAGGAGCTAACTATGGCTACACCTTC
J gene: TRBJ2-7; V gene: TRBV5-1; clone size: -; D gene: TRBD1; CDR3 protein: CASSSTGTGIYYEQYF; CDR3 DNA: TGCGCCAGCAGCTCGACCGGGACAGGGATTTACTACGAGCAGTACTTC
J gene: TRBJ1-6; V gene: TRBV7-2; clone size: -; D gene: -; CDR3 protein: CASSSTGYNSPLHF; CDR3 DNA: TGTGCCAGCAGCTCAACAGGGTATAATTCACCCCTCCACTTT
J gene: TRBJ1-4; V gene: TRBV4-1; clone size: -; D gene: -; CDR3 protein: CASSQFRGEANEKLFF; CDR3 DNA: TGCGCCAGCAGCCAATTCAGAGGGGAGGCTAATGAAAAACTGTTTTTT
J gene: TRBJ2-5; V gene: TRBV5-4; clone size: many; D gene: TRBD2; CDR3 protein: CASSAGLAGGNQETQYF; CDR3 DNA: TGTGCCAGCAGCGCGGGACTAGCGGGGGGGAACCAAGAGACCCAGTACTTC
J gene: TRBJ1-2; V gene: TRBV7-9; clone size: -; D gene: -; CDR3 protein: CASSLDVVTYFGYTF; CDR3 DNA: TGTGCCAGCAGCTTAGATGTTGTAACTTACTTTGGCTACACCTTC
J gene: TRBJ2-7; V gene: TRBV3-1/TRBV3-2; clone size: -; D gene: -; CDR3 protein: CASKNTGKSHEQYF; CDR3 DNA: TGTGCCAGCAAGAATACGGGGAAAAGCCACGAGCAGTACTTC
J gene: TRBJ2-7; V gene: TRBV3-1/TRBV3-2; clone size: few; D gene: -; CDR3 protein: CASSPGLGGQYF; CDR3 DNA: TGTGCCAGCAGCCCAGGTTTGGGTGGGCAGTACTTC
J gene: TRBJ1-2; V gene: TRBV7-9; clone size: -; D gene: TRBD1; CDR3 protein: CASSHGTAIDYGYTF; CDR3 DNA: TGTGCCAGCAGCCATGGGACAGCCATTGACTATGGCTACACCTTC
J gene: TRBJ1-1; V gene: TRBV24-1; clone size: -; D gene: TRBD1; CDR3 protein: CATSEGTGNTEAFF; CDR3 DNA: TGTGCCACCAGTGAAGGGACAGGGAACACTGAAGCTTTCTTT
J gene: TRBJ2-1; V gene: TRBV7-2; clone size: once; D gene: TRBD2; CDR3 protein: CASSFGLAYNEQFF; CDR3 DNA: TGTGCCAGCAGCTTTGGACTAGCGTACAATGAGCAGTTCTTC
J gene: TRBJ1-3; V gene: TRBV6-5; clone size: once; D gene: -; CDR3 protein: CASSRQAGNTIYF; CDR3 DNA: TGTGCCAGCAGTCGACAGGCTGGAAACACCATATATTTT
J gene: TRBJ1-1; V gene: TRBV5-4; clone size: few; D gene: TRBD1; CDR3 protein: CASTDLDRGGWSTEAFF; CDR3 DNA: TGTGCCAGCACCGACTTGGACAGGGGTGGATGGAGCACTGAAGCTTTCTTT
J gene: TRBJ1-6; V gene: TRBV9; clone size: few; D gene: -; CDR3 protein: CASNVGGSNSPLHF; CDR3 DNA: TGTGCCAGCAACGTAGGAGGCAGCAATTCACCCCTCCACTTT
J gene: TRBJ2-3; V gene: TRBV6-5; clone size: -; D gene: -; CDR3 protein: CASSRASGTDTQYF; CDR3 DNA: TGTGCCAGCAGTAGGGCTAGCGGCACAGATACGCAGTATTTT
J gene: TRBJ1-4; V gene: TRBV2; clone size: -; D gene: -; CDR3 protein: CASREYSATNEKLFF; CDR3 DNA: TGTGCCAGCAGGGAATACAGTGCAACTAATGAAAAACTGTTTTTT
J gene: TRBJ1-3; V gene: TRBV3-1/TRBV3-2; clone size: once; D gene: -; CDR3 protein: CASSRGQISGNTIYF; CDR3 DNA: TGTGCCAGCAGCCGAGGACAGATCTCTGGAAACACCATATATTTT